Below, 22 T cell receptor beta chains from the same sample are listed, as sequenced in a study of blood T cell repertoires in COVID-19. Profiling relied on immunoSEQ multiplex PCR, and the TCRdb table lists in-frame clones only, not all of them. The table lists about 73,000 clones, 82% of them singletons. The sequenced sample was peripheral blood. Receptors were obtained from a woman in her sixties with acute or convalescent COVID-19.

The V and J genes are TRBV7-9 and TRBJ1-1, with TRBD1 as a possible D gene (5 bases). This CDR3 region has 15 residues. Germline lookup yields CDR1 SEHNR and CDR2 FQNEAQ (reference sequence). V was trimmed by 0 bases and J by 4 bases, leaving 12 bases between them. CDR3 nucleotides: TGTGCCAGCAGCTTAGCTGGGGGGGATGGCACTGAAGCTTTCTTT. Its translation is CASSLAGGDGTEAFF.

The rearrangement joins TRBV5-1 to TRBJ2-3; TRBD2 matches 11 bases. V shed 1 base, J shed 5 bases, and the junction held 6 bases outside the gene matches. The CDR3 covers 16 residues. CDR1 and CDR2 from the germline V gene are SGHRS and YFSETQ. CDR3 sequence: CASSLPTSGILDTQYF. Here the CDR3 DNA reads TGCGCCAGCAGCTTGCCGACTAGCGGGATTCTAGATACGCAGTATTTT.

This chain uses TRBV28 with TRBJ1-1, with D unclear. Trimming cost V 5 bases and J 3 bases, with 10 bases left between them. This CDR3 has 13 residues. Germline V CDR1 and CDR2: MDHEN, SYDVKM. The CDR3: CASSRGLYTEAFF. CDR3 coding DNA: TGTGCCAGCAGTCGAGGGTTATACACTGAAGCTTTCTTT. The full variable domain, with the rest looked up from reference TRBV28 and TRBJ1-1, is DVKVTQSSRYLVKRTGEKVFLECVQDMDHENMFWYRQDPGLGLRLIYFSYDVKMKEKGDIPEGYSVSREKKERFSLILESASTNQTSMYLCASSRGLYTEAFFGQGTRLTVV.

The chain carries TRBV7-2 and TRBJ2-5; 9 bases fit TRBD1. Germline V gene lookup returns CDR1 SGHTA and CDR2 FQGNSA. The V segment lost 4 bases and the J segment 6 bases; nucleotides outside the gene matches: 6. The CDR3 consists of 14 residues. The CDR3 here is CASSSGTGTQTQYF. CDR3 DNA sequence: TGTGCCAGCAGCTCCGGGACAGGGACGCAGACCCAGTACTTC.

The CDR3 DNA reads TGCGCCAGCATGGCGGGGGGGGCCGGGGAGACCCAGTACTTC. This encodes CASMAGGAGETQYF. V and J are TRBV5-1 and TRBJ2-5; 9 bases are a match to TRBD2. With V trimmed by 6 bases and J by 5 bases, 8 bases remained unmatched. The CDR3 runs 14 residues. Germline CDR1 reads SGHRS; CDR2 reads YFSETQ.

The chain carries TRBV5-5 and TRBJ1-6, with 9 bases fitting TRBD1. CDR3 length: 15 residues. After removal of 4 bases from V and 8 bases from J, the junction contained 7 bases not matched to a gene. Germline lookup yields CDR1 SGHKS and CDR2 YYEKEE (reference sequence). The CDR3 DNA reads TGTGCCAGCAGCCCGCGGGACAGGGCCGATTCACCCCTCCACTTT. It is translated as CASSPRDRADSPLHF.

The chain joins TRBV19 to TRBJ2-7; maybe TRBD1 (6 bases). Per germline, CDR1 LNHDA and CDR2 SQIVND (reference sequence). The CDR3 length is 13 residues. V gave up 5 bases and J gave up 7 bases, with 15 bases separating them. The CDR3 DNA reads TGTGCCAGTAGTGAGGTGGGGGCCTGGGAGCAGTACTTC. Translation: CASSEVGAWEQYF.

This CDR3 reads CASSQGLAGVGYEQYF. For the CDR3, the DNA is TGTGCCAGCAGCCAAGGACTAGCGGGAGTCGGGTACGAGCAGTACTTC. This sequence joins TRBV3-1 (or the pseudogene TRBV3-2) and TRBJ2-7; the match to TRBD2 covers 12 bases. V trimming: 1 base; J trimming: 4 bases; junction bases outside the gene matches: 5. Germline CDR1 reads LGHDT; CDR2 reads YNNKEL (reference sequence). The CDR3 spans 16 residues.

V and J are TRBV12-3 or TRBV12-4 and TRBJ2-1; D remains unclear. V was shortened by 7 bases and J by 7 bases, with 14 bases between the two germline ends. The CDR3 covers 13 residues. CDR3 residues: CASKSRGRNEQFF. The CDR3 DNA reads TGTGCCAGCAAATCCAGAGGTAGGAATGAGCAGTTCTTC.

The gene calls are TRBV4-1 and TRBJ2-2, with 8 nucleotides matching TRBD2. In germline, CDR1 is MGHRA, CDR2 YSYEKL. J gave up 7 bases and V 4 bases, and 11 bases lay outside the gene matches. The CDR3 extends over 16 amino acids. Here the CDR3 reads CASSRRHGLAGGELFF. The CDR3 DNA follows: TGCGCCAGCAGCCGACGCCACGGACTAGCTGGCGGGGAGCTGTTTTTT.

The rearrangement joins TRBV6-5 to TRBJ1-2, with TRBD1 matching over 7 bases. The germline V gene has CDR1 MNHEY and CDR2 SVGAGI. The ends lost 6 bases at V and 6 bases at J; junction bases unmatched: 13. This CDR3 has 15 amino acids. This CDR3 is CASSSTGWTGNGYTF. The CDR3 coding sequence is TGTGCCAGCAGCTCGACAGGGTGGACGGGAAATGGCTACACCTTC.

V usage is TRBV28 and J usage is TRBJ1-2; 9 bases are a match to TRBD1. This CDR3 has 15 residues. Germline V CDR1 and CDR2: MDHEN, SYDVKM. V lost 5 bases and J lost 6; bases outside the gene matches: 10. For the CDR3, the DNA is TGTGCCAGCAGTCTTTTGGTAGGACAGGGGAATGGCTACACCTTC. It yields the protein CASSLLVGQGNGYTF.

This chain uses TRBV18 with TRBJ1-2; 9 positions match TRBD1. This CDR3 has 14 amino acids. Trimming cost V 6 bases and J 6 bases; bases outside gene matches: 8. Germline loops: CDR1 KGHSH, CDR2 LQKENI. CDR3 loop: CASSVDRGADGYTF. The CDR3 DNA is TGTGCCAGCTCTGTGGACAGGGGCGCTGATGGCTACACCTTC.

DNA for the CDR3: TGTGCCAGCAGCTTAGCTAGCGGGGGCCTCGCCGATACGCAGTATTTT. It encodes CASSLASGGLADTQYF. This chain connects TRBV7-2 to TRBJ2-3, with 9 positions matching TRBD2. The CDR3 extends over 16 amino acids. Losses at the gene ends were 0 bases for V and 6 bases for J; bases not matched to a gene: 7. Germline V gene lookup returns CDR1 SGHTA and CDR2 FQGNSA.

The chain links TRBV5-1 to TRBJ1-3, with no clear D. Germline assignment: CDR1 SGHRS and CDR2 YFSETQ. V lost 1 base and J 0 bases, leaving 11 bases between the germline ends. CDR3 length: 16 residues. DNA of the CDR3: TGCGCCAGCAGCTTGAATTCAGGCGTCTCTGGAAACACCATATATTTT. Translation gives CASSLNSGVSGNTIYF.

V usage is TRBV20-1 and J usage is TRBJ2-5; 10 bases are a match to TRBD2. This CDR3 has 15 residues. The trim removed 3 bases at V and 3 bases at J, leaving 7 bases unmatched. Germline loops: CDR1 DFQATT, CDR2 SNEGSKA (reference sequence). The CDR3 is CSASILAGIEETQYF. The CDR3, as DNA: TGCAGTGCTAGTATACTAGCGGGGATCGAAGAGACCCAGTACTTC.

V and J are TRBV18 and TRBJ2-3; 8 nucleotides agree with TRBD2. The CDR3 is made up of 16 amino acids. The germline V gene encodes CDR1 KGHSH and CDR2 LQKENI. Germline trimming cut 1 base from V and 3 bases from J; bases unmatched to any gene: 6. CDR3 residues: CASSPLSLAGTDTQYF. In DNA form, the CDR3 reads TGTGCCAGCTCACCACTTTCGCTAGCGGGTACAGATACGCAGTATTTT.

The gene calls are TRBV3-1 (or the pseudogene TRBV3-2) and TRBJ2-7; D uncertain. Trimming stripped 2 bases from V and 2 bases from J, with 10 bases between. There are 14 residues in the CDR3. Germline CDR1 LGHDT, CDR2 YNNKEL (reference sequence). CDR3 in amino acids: CASSQSTATYEQYF. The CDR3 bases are TGTGCCAGCAGCCAATCCACAGCCACCTACGAGCAGTACTTC.

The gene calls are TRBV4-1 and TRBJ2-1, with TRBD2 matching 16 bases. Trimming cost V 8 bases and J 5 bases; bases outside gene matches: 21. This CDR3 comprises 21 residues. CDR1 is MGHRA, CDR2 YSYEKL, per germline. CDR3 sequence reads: CASGRQQGPGLAGGPNNEQFF. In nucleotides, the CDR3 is TGCGCCAGCGGCCGACAACAGGGGCCGGGACTAGCGGGAGGGCCTAACAATGAGCAGTTCTTC.

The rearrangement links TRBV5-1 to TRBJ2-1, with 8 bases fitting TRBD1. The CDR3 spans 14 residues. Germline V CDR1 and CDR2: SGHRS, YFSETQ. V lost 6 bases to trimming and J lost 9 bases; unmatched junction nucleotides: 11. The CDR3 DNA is TGCGCCAGCACCGGCCCGGGGACAGGTGGTGAGCAGTTCTTC. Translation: CASTGPGTGGEQFF.

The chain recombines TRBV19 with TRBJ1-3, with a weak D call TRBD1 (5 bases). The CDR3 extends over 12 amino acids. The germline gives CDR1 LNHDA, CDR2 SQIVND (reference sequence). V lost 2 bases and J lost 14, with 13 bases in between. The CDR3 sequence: CASSISGHGLYF. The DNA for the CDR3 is TGTGCCAGTAGTATATCAGGACACGGTCTATATTTT.

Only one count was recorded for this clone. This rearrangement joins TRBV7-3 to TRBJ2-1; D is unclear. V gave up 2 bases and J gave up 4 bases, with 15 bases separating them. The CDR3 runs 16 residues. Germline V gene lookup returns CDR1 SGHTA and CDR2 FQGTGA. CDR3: CASSLQLSPPYNEQFF. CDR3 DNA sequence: TGTGCCAGCAGCTTACAACTTTCCCCACCGTACAATGAGCAGTTCTTC.